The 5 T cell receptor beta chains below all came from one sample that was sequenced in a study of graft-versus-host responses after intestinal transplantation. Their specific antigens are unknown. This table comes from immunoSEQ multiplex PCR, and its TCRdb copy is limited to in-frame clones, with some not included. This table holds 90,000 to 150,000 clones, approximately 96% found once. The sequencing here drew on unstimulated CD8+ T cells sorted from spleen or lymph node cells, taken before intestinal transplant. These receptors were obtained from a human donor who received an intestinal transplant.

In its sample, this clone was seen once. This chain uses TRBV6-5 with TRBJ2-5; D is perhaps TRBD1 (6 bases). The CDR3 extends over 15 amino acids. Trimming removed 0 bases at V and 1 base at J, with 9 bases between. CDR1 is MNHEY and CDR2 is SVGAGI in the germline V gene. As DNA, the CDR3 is TGTGCCAGCAGTTACTCCGGACAGATCCAAGAGACCCAGTACTTC. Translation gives CASSYSGQIQETQYF.

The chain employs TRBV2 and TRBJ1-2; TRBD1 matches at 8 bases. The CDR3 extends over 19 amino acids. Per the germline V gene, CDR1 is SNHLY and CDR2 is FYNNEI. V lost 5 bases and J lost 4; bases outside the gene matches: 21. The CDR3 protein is CASSRPHPGQDLSLYGYTF. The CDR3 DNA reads TGTGCCAGCAGTCGTCCCCACCCGGGACAGGACCTCTCTCTCTATGGCTACACCTTC.

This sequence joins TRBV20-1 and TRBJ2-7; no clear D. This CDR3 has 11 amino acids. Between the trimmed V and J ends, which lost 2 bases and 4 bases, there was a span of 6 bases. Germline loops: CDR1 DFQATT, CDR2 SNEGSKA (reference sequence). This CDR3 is CSARWSYEQYF. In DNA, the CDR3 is TGCAGTGCTAGATGGTCTTACGAGCAGTACTTC.

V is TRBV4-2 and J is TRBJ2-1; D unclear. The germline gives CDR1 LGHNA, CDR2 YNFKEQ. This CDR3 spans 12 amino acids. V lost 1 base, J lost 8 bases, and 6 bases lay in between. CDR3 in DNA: TGTGCCAGCAGCCAAGGAATCTATGAGCAGTTCTTC. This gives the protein CASSQGIYEQFF.

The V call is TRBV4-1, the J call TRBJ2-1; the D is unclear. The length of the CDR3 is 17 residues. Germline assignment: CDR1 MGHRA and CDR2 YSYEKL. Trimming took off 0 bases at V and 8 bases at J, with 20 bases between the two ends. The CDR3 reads CASSQDMRVGRYYEQFF. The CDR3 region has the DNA TGCGCCAGCAGCCAAGATATGAGAGTTGGGCGTTACTATGAGCAGTTCTTC.